The sequence of this T cell receptor beta chain was determined in a study of cytomegalovirus exposure and HLA in healthy donors. Study-level points and caveats: As was reported, the classifier diagnosed cytomegalovirus status with high specificity and sensitivity.

On this clone: The target antigen is unknown.

This CDR3 is 14 amino acids long. Looked up from germline, CDR1 is ENHRY and CDR2 is SYGVKD. Trimming removed 4 bases at V and 0 bases at J, with 10 bases between. The PCR was carried out with 60 Vbeta primers and 13 Jbeta primers. Using immunoSEQ multiplex PCR, the repertoire was profiled, and TCRdb retains in-frame clones only, with some absent. This table holds about 110,000 clones, roughly three quarters found once. This receptor was obtained from a man aged 40-49 years in good health and CMV-seropositive. The rearrangement uses TRBV10-3 and TRBJ2-7; D is possibly TRBD1 (5 bases). Sequenced sample: PBMCs. CDR3 sequence reads: CAISGNRSSYEQYF. The CDR3 DNA reads TGTGCCATCAGTGGCAACAGGAGCTCCTACGAGCAGTACTTC.